Listed below are T cell receptor beta chains from one sample, sequenced in a study of beta chain features in type 1 diabetes. Only in-frame clones appear in the TCRdb table, and some are missing; sequencing was by immunoSEQ multiplex PCR. The profile shows approximately 260,000 clones, around 24% of them singletons. The specimen was naive CD4+ T cells from blood. These TCRs come from a woman aged 25 to 39 with type 1 diabetes. Both conserved end residues are part of each CDR3. D genes are given only for firm matches. Part of the rows lack a size; the others show once, few, many or a class for expanded clones.

abundance: .; j_gene: TRBJ2-5; d_gene: .; v_gene: TRBV29-1; CDR3nt: TGCAGCGTTCTGGTTTTTCGGGACTTTAACGTCCAAGAGACCCAGTACTTC; CDR3aa: CSVLVFRDFNVQETQYF
abundance: .; j_gene: TRBJ2-3; d_gene: TRBD2; v_gene: TRBV11-2; CDR3nt: TGTGCCAGCAGTTACCTCGCACTAGCGGGAGTAGCAGATACGCAGTATTTT; CDR3aa: CASSYLALAGVADTQYF
abundance: .; j_gene: TRBJ1-2; d_gene: .; v_gene: TRBV2; CDR3nt: TGTGCCAGCAGGCAGGGCTCTGGCTACACCTTC; CDR3aa: CASRQGSGYTF
abundance: .; j_gene: TRBJ1-1; d_gene: .; v_gene: TRBV29-1; CDR3nt: TGCAGCGGTCAGACAGGAGCCACTGAAGCTTTCTTT; CDR3aa: CSGQTGATEAFF
abundance: few; j_gene: TRBJ2-3; d_gene: .; v_gene: TRBV30; CDR3nt: TGTGCCTGGAGTGTAGCGGCAAACACAGATACGCAGTATTTT; CDR3aa: CAWSVAANTDTQYF
abundance: few; j_gene: TRBJ2-7; d_gene: .; v_gene: TRBV27; CDR3nt: TGTGCCAGCAGTTTATTCCGACAGGTGGGAATCTACGAGCAGTACTTC; CDR3aa: CASSLFRQVGIYEQYF
abundance: few; j_gene: TRBJ2-2; d_gene: TRBD2; v_gene: TRBV10-3; CDR3nt: TGTGCCATCAGGACCGGGACTAGCGGGACTAGAGCCGGGGAGCTGTTTTTT; CDR3aa: CAIRTGTSGTRAGELFF
abundance: few; j_gene: TRBJ1-1; d_gene: .; v_gene: TRBV29-1; CDR3nt: TGCAGCTCTCAGGGCCCAGGGCCGAACACTGAAGCTTTCTTT; CDR3aa: CSSQGPGPNTEAFF
abundance: few; j_gene: TRBJ1-5; d_gene: .; v_gene: TRBV15; CDR3nt: TGTGCCACCAGCAGCCCCGGGTCCAATCAGCCCCAGCATTTT; CDR3aa: CATSSPGSNQPQHF
abundance: once; j_gene: TRBJ2-1; d_gene: TRBD2; v_gene: TRBV15; CDR3nt: TGTGCCACCAGCAGAGATGCTAGCGGGGCCCTTTATGAGCAGTTCTTC; CDR3aa: CATSRDASGALYEQFF
abundance: .; j_gene: TRBJ2-1; d_gene: .; v_gene: TRBV7-9; CDR3nt: TGTGCCAGCAGCCCATTGGGTAGCAGCTACAATGAGCAGTTCTTC; CDR3aa: CASSPLGSSYNEQFF
abundance: few; j_gene: TRBJ1-1; d_gene: .; v_gene: TRBV29-1; CDR3nt: TGCAGCGTTGAAGAGACAGAAGCTTTCTTT; CDR3aa: CSVEETEAFF
abundance: few; j_gene: TRBJ1-4; d_gene: .; v_gene: TRBV7-3; CDR3nt: TGTGCCAGCAGCTTAAGGCAGGGTGGAAAACTGTTTTTT; CDR3aa: CASSLRQGGKLFF
abundance: .; j_gene: TRBJ2-2; d_gene: TRBD2; v_gene: TRBV9; CDR3nt: TGTGCCAGCAGCGTAGCGGGACTAGTGGTCGGGGAGCTGTTTTTT; CDR3aa: CASSVAGLVVGELFF
abundance: few; j_gene: TRBJ2-6; d_gene: .; v_gene: TRBV30; CDR3nt: TGTGCCTGGGATACAGGCTCTGGGGCCAACGTCCTGACTTTC; CDR3aa: CAWDTGSGANVLTF
abundance: few; j_gene: TRBJ2-6; d_gene: TRBD1; v_gene: TRBV30; CDR3nt: TGTGCCTGGAGTGGATTGGACAGGGCAAAAGTCCTGACTTTC; CDR3aa: CAWSGLDRAKVLTF
abundance: .; j_gene: TRBJ2-1; d_gene: TRBD1; v_gene: TRBV19; CDR3nt: TGTGCCACCAGACAGGGATGGGGCAATGAGCAGTTCTTC; CDR3aa: CATRQGWGNEQFF
abundance: few; j_gene: TRBJ1-2; d_gene: .; v_gene: TRBV2; CDR3nt: TGTGCCAGCAGTCCAAGGGGCTATGGCTACACCTTC; CDR3aa: CASSPRGYGYTF
abundance: .; j_gene: TRBJ2-7; d_gene: .; v_gene: TRBV5-1; CDR3nt: TGCGCCAGCAGCTTCGGCAGGGAATACGAGCAGTACTTC; CDR3aa: CASSFGREYEQYF
abundance: few; j_gene: TRBJ1-2; d_gene: .; v_gene: TRBV18; CDR3nt: TGTGCCAGCTCACCGGTTTCGGGTTATGGCTACACCTTC; CDR3aa: CASSPVSGYGYTF
abundance: few; j_gene: TRBJ2-2; d_gene: .; v_gene: TRBV5-4; CDR3nt: TGTGCCAGCAGCAACCGCGGAGGGCCCACCGGGGAGCTGTTTTTT; CDR3aa: CASSNRGGPTGELFF
abundance: few; j_gene: TRBJ2-5; d_gene: TRBD1; v_gene: TRBV11-2; CDR3nt: TGTGCCAGCAGCCGACCACAGGGGGCCTGGGAGACCCAGTACTTC; CDR3aa: CASSRPQGAWETQYF
abundance: .; j_gene: TRBJ2-5; d_gene: TRBD2; v_gene: TRBV10-3; CDR3nt: TGTGCCATCAGGGCTAGCGGACCCCAAGAGACCCAGTACTTC; CDR3aa: CAIRASGPQETQYF
abundance: few; j_gene: TRBJ2-1; d_gene: TRBD2; v_gene: TRBV29-1; CDR3nt: TGCAGCGCTAGCACCGGACTAGCGGGCTACAATGAGCAGTTCTTC; CDR3aa: CSASTGLAGYNEQFF
abundance: few; j_gene: TRBJ1-3; d_gene: .; v_gene: TRBV30; CDR3nt: TGTGCCTGGAGTGGCGGGACTGGAAACACCATATATTTT; CDR3aa: CAWSGGTGNTIYF
abundance: .; j_gene: TRBJ2-3; d_gene: TRBD1; v_gene: TRBV7-9; CDR3nt: TGTGCCAGCAGCTCGTGGACAGGGGGCACAGATACGCAGTATTTT; CDR3aa: CASSSWTGGTDTQYF
abundance: few; j_gene: TRBJ2-5; d_gene: .; v_gene: TRBV7-7; CDR3nt: TGTGCTAGCAGCTTACGCCCTACAGGGTCAGGGGAGACCCAGTACTTC; CDR3aa: CASSLRPTGSGETQYF
abundance: .; j_gene: TRBJ2-2; d_gene: TRBD1; v_gene: TRBV5-1; CDR3nt: TGCGCCAGCTTCGCACCACAGGGACAGGACACCGGGGAGCTGTTTTTT; CDR3aa: CASFAPQGQDTGELFF
abundance: .; j_gene: TRBJ2-1; d_gene: TRBD2; v_gene: TRBV7-2; CDR3nt: TGTGCCAGCAGCTCCGGGACTAGCGGGATCTACAATGAGCAGTTCTTC; CDR3aa: CASSSGTSGIYNEQFF
abundance: few; j_gene: TRBJ1-1; d_gene: .; v_gene: TRBV30; CDR3nt: TGTGCCTGGAGGAACATGAACACTGAAGCTTTCTTT; CDR3aa: CAWRNMNTEAFF
abundance: few; j_gene: TRBJ2-5; d_gene: .; v_gene: TRBV7-9; CDR3nt: TGTGCCAGCAGCTTAGGCGGTCAGGGACAAGAGACCCAGTACTTC; CDR3aa: CASSLGGQGQETQYF
abundance: .; j_gene: TRBJ1-5; d_gene: .; v_gene: TRBV5-1; CDR3nt: TGCGCCAGCAGCTTGGAAGGCCTGGCTAACAGTCAGCCCCAGCATTTT; CDR3aa: CASSLEGLANSQPQHF
abundance: .; j_gene: TRBJ1-1; d_gene: .; v_gene: TRBV15; CDR3nt: TGTGCCACCAGCAGAGATCCCACAGGGAAGAACACTGAAGCTTTCTTT; CDR3aa: CATSRDPTGKNTEAFF
abundance: few; j_gene: TRBJ2-7; d_gene: TRBD1; v_gene: TRBV29-1; CDR3nt: TGCAGCGTCATGGGGGACAGGGAAGAGCAGTACTTC; CDR3aa: CSVMGDREEQYF
abundance: few; j_gene: TRBJ2-7; d_gene: TRBD1; v_gene: TRBV5-4; CDR3nt: TGTGCCAGCAGCTCCGCAGGGGGCTCGGTGTACGAGCAGTACTTC; CDR3aa: CASSSAGGSVYEQYF
abundance: .; j_gene: TRBJ2-3; d_gene: TRBD1; v_gene: TRBV28; CDR3nt: TGTGCCAGCGGTGAGACCAAGACAGGGGACCTGGTGGATACGCAGTATTTT; CDR3aa: CASGETKTGDLVDTQYF
abundance: few; j_gene: TRBJ2-5; d_gene: .; v_gene: TRBV2; CDR3nt: TGTGCCAGCAGTGAAGGCAAGCGCCAAGAGACCCAGTACTTC; CDR3aa: CASSEGKRQETQYF
abundance: .; j_gene: TRBJ2-7; d_gene: .; v_gene: TRBV13; CDR3nt: TGTGCCAGCCGATCAGTCCGGCGGTCCTACGAGCAGTACTTC; CDR3aa: CASRSVRRSYEQYF
abundance: .; j_gene: TRBJ2-7; d_gene: .; v_gene: TRBV11-2; CDR3nt: TGTGCCAGCAGCATAAGCGGGTCCTCCTACGAGCAGTACTTC; CDR3aa: CASSISGSSYEQYF
abundance: few; j_gene: TRBJ2-1; d_gene: .; v_gene: TRBV28; CDR3nt: TGTGCCAGCAGTTCACTACGGGCCGACAGTTACAATGAGCAGTTCTTC; CDR3aa: CASSSLRADSYNEQFF
abundance: .; j_gene: TRBJ2-3; d_gene: TRBD2; v_gene: TRBV4-1; CDR3nt: TGCGCCAGCAGCCAAGGCGGCGCGCTAGCGGGAGGAGGTGCAGATACGCAGTATTTT; CDR3aa: CASSQGGALAGGGADTQYF
abundance: .; j_gene: TRBJ1-5; d_gene: .; v_gene: TRBV13; CDR3nt: TGTGCCAGCAGCTTAGGGGGGCGCGGCAATCAGCCCCAGCATTTT; CDR3aa: CASSLGGRGNQPQHF
abundance: .; j_gene: TRBJ2-1; d_gene: TRBD2; v_gene: TRBV29-1; CDR3nt: TGCAGCGGACGACTAGCGGGAGCCTACAATGAGCAGTTCTTC; CDR3aa: CSGRLAGAYNEQFF
abundance: .; j_gene: TRBJ2-7; d_gene: TRBD1; v_gene: TRBV4-2; CDR3nt: TGTGCCAGCAGCCCGGGGACAGTAGCTTACGAGCAGTACTTC; CDR3aa: CASSPGTVAYEQYF
abundance: .; j_gene: TRBJ1-5; d_gene: .; v_gene: TRBV2; CDR3nt: TGTGCCAGCAGTGATTTAGGGGGTTTTGATCAGCCCCAGCATTTT; CDR3aa: CASSDLGGFDQPQHF
abundance: few; j_gene: TRBJ2-1; d_gene: .; v_gene: TRBV4-2; CDR3nt: TGTGCCAGCAGCCAAGGAGGTTCCAACTACAATGAGCAGTTCTTC; CDR3aa: CASSQGGSNYNEQFF
abundance: few; j_gene: TRBJ2-1; d_gene: .; v_gene: TRBV11-2; CDR3nt: TGTGCCAGCAGCTCATACTCAGGAGGCAATGAGCAGTTCTTC; CDR3aa: CASSSYSGGNEQFF
abundance: once; j_gene: TRBJ1-2; d_gene: .; v_gene: TRBV5-1; CDR3nt: TGCGCCAGCAGCTTGGGCAGGGATACGGGCTACACCTTC; CDR3aa: CASSLGRDTGYTF
abundance: few; j_gene: TRBJ2-3; d_gene: TRBD2; v_gene: TRBV7-9; CDR3nt: TGTGCCAGCAGCTTAGAGTGGTCTAGCGGGAGGAGAAATACGCAGTATTTT; CDR3aa: CASSLEWSSGRRNTQYF
abundance: .; j_gene: TRBJ1-2; d_gene: .; v_gene: TRBV27; CDR3nt: TGTGCCAGCAGTTCCATAGGGGTGCACTATGGCTACACCTTC; CDR3aa: CASSSIGVHYGYTF
abundance: few; j_gene: TRBJ2-1; d_gene: TRBD2; v_gene: TRBV30; CDR3nt: TGTGCCTGGAGCGTAGGACTAGCGGGAGGGCCTCAGTTCTTC; CDR3aa: CAWSVGLAGGPQFF
abundance: .; j_gene: TRBJ1-1; d_gene: .; v_gene: TRBV29-1; CDR3nt: TGCAGCGTTGGCCGGGACACTGAAGCTTTCTTT; CDR3aa: CSVGRDTEAFF
abundance: .; j_gene: TRBJ2-5; d_gene: .; v_gene: TRBV2; CDR3nt: TGTGCCAGCCGACTAGAGCAAGAGACCCAGTACTTC; CDR3aa: CASRLEQETQYF
abundance: few; j_gene: TRBJ2-7; d_gene: .; v_gene: TRBV7-9; CDR3nt: TGTGCCAGCAGCAAGGGGGAACAGGCGGCTTACGAGCAGTACTTC; CDR3aa: CASSKGEQAAYEQYF
abundance: few; j_gene: TRBJ2-5; d_gene: .; v_gene: TRBV18; CDR3nt: TGTGCCAGCTCAGACTCTCAAGAGACCCAGTACTTC; CDR3aa: CASSDSQETQYF
abundance: few; j_gene: TRBJ1-1; d_gene: TRBD1; v_gene: TRBV5-1; CDR3nt: TGCGCCAGCAGCCTGGATGGACAGGGGGGAGGAACTGAAGCTTTCTTT; CDR3aa: CASSLDGQGGGTEAFF
abundance: few; j_gene: TRBJ1-5; d_gene: .; v_gene: TRBV30; CDR3nt: TGTGCCTGGAGTAACGGGGGAGGCAATCAGCCCCAGCATTTT; CDR3aa: CAWSNGGGNQPQHF
abundance: few; j_gene: TRBJ2-3; d_gene: TRBD1; v_gene: TRBV11-2; CDR3nt: TGTGCCAGCAGCTTAGGGACAGGGGGCACAGATACGCAGTATTTT; CDR3aa: CASSLGTGGTDTQYF